The 12 T cell receptor beta chains listed next were all sequenced from one sample in a study of Ad26.COV2.S vaccination and SARS-CoV-2 variants. Clones were sequenced by immunoSEQ multiplex PCR, and TCRdb holds only the in-frame ones, with some missing. The sample has hundreds of thousands of clones; about 85% are singletons. Treatment denoted: approximately 18 received Ad26.COV2.S at low or high dose, single or two shots; about five received placebo; per-sample allocation not given. The samples were gathered on day 63 after the first injection of vaccine or placebo. The sample in question was peripheral blood, obtained in a trial of Ad26.COV2.S vaccine versus placebo. Receptors were obtained from a person aged 18 to 65 who received the Ad26.COV2.S COVID-19 vaccine or a placebo.

As concerns this clone: The sample holds other DNA sequences that translate to the same CDR3. V gene TRBV7-2 combines with J gene TRBJ2-7; the match to TRBD1 covers 7 bases. V was pared by 2 bases and J by 2 bases, with 0 bases of the junction left unmatched. The germline V gene has CDR1 SGHTA and CDR2 FQGNSA. The CDR3 runs to 13 residues. The CDR3 DNA is TGTGCCAGCAGCTTAACAGGGGCCTACGAGCAGTACTTC. Its translation is CASSLTGAYEQYF.

The V call is TRBV27, the J call TRBJ2-1; possibly TRBD2 for D (7 bases). The germline gives CDR1 MNHEY, CDR2 SMNVEV (reference sequence). The CDR3 length is 13 residues. The CDR3 sequence: CASEGGLYNEQFF. The CDR3 bases are TGTGCTAGTGAGGGGGGGCTCTACAATGAGCAGTTCTTC.

V usage is TRBV6-2 or TRBV6-3 and J usage is TRBJ1-4, with D uncertain. The germline V and J ends were trimmed by 5 bases and 4 bases, with 14 bases remaining between them. This CDR3 has 15 amino acids. Looked up from germline, CDR1 is MNHEY and CDR2 is SVGEGT. The CDR3 sequence is CASSERPKNNEKLFF. The DNA of the CDR3 is TGTGCCAGCAGTGAGCGACCGAAAAATAATGAAAAACTGTTTTTT.

The V call is TRBV13, the J call TRBJ2-5; D may be TRBD2 (6 bases). CDR3 length: 18 amino acids. Germline assignment: CDR1 PRHDT and CDR2 FYEKMQ (reference sequence). Trimming took 5 bases from V and 5 from J, leaving 27 bases between them. CDR3 region: CASSLSGRGMVVFETQYF. The CDR3 coding sequence is TGTGCCAGCAGCCTTAGCGGTCGGGGCATGGTGGTTTTCGAGACCCAGTACTTC.

The chain recombines TRBV7-9 with TRBJ2-7, with D tentatively TRBD1 (5 bases). This CDR3 comprises 13 residues. Germline V gene lookup returns CDR1 SEHNR and CDR2 FQNEAQ (reference sequence). The ends were cut back, 6 bases at V and 5 bases at J, with 14 bases in the middle. The chain's CDR3 is CASSRGVTNEQYF. In DNA, the CDR3 is TGTGCCAGCAGTAGGGGCGTAACAAACGAGCAGTACTTC.

The chain joins TRBV7-2 to TRBJ1-4; D is uncertain. Trimming shortened V by 5 bases and J by 0 bases, and 13 bases separated the two germline ends. Germline CDR1 SGHTA, CDR2 FQGNSA. The CDR3 consists of 16 residues. The CDR3 here is CASSTQRIATNEKLFF. In DNA, the CDR3 is TGTGCCAGCAGCACGCAGAGAATTGCAACTAATGAAAAACTGTTTTTT. Based on the CDR3 plus reference TRBV7-2 and TRBJ1-4, the full variable domain is GAGVSQSPSNKVTEKGKDVELRCDPISGHTALYWYRQSLGQGLEFLIYFQGNSAPDKSGLPSDRFSAERTGGSVSTLTIQRTQQEDSAVYLCASSTQRIATNEKLFFGSGTQLSVL.

This chain uses TRBV11-2 with TRBJ1-3; no reliable D call. Germline V gene sequence: CDR1 SGHAT, CDR2 FQNNGV. V lost 3 bases to trimming and J lost 4 bases, with 16 bases between them. CDR3 size: 16 residues. CDR3 DNA sequence: TGTGCCAGCAGCTTGGGGTTTCAGCCCGTGGGAAACACCATATATTTT. It encodes CASSLGFQPVGNTIYF.

V and J are TRBV6-2 or TRBV6-3 and TRBJ1-2; D remains ambiguous. The germline gives CDR1 MNHEY, CDR2 SVGEGT. Trimming cost V 6 bases and J 2 bases, with 19 bases left between them. This CDR3 has 16 residues. This CDR3 is CASSSFPRTANYGYTF. CDR3 DNA sequence: TGTGCCAGCAGCTCCTTCCCGAGGACGGCAAACTATGGCTACACCTTC.

This clone has a single count. The rearrangement uses TRBV7-9 and TRBJ1-5; D remains unclear. The CDR3 runs 15 residues. Germline CDR1 is SEHNR and CDR2 is FQNEAQ (reference sequence). Trimming stripped 5 bases from V and 4 bases from J, with 15 bases between. CDR3 nucleotide sequence: TGTGCCAGCAGCAGAAGTCGGGAACTTAATCAGCCCCAGCATTTT. Amino acid sequence: CASSRSRELNQPQHF.

This clone was detected once. This rearrangement joins TRBV5-4 to TRBJ2-3; TRBD2 matches at 9 bases. Germline values: CDR1 SGHNT, CDR2 YYREEE (reference sequence). The CDR3 covers 17 residues. Trimming removed 3 bases from V and 2 bases from J; junction bases left unmatched: 10. The CDR3 DNA follows: TGTGCCAGCAGCTCGTGGGGTGGGACTAGCCTCACAGATACGCAGTATTTT. Translation gives CASSSWGGTSLTDTQYF.

The V gene is TRBV4-1, the J gene TRBJ2-5, with D perhaps TRBD2 (6 bases). This CDR3 is 16 amino acids long. Trimming removed 2 bases at V and 3 bases at J, with 16 bases between. Germline lookup yields CDR1 MGHRA and CDR2 YSYEKL. The CDR3: CASSQLRDSREETQYF. The CDR3 DNA reads as TGCGCCAGCAGCCAATTGCGGGACTCCCGCGAAGAGACCCAGTACTTC.

DNA for the CDR3: TGTGCCACCAGCTGGACTCAGGGACTAGCGGGAGGCCCTGGGGCCAACGTCCTGACTTTC. Protein product: CATSWTQGLAGGPGANVLTF. The chain links TRBV15 to TRBJ2-6; 15 nucleotides agree with TRBD2. The CDR3 has 20 amino acids. V lost 5 bases and J lost 2; bases outside the gene matches: 10. Germline lookup yields CDR1 LNHNV and CDR2 YYDKDF (reference sequence). The full variable domain, completed using reference TRBV15 and TRBJ2-6, is DAMVIQNPRYQVTQFGKPVTLSCSQTLNHNVMYWYQQKSSQAPKLLFHYYDKDFNNEADTPDNFQSRRPNTSFCFLDIRSPGLGDTAMYLCATSWTQGLAGGPGANVLTFGAGSRLTVL.